This TCR beta chain is drawn from a study of shared T cell receptors in the human thymus. The germline V gene encodes CDR1 SGDLS and CDR2 YYNGEE. The trim removed 3 bases at V and 1 base at J, leaving 4 bases unmatched. This CDR3 spans 15 amino acids. Generated by immunoSEQ multiplex PCR, the TCRdb table keeps only in-frame clones and is missing some. The sample contains 500,000 to 850,000 clones, around 87% of which appear only once. These data were likewise used in another study, on human thymus T cells.

The origin of this receptor is a boy under two years old with a congenital heart defect. Sample: thymocytes. The rearrangement uses TRBV9 and TRBJ2-7; 10 bases are shared with TRBD1. The chain's CDR3 is CASSETGGRSYEQYF. The CDR3, as DNA: TGTGCCAGCAGCGAGACAGGGGGCAGATCCTACGAGCAGTACTTC.